Included here is one T cell receptor beta chain sequence, with context. This sample was included in a study of patients and donors after allogeneic stem cell transplantation. TCRdb re-called the RT-PCR reads through MiXCR, storing one row per CDR3 protein. The sample includes around 8,200 distinct CDR3 sequences, around 10% of them seen just once. The V gene's germline CDR1 is SNHLY and CDR2 FYNNEI. The CDR3 length is 15 residues. The ends lost 2 bases at V and 3 bases at J; junction bases unmatched: 2. Input material: blood, either unsorted or a sorted T cell fraction (not recorded which). This sequence was found in a human donor who was either an allogeneic HSCT recipient or a stem cell or donor lymphocyte infusion donor (not recorded which). It is not recorded whose cells these are; they may come from a transplant donor. V usage is TRBV2 and J usage is TRBJ2-1; 9 bases are shared with TRBD2. In DNA, the CDR3 is TGTGCCAGCAGTGAAATTAGCGGGGGCTACAATGAGCAGTTCTTC. It translates to CASSEISGGYNEQFF.